This T cell receptor (beta chain) was retrieved from a study of T cells in Graves' hyperthyroidism and ophthalmopathy. Overall study context: Initial diagnosis, before any treatment, was when peripheral blood was collected. Study observations and caveats: Most expanded thyroid clonotypes above 0.001 recurred in blood.

Points on this clonotype: The target antigen is unknown.

Amplified TCR beta CDR3 regions derived from RNA transcripts. First-round RT-PCR with HTBI primers amplified the TCR CDR3 region. TCRdb recomputed calls from the multiplex PCR reads with MiXCR, one row per CDR3 protein. The sample holds under 400,000 distinct CDR3 sequences, approximately 25% seen once. The germline CDR1 and CDR2 sequences are SGHAT and FQNNGV. CDR3 length: 15 amino acids. Trimming cost V 5 bases and J 3 bases; bases outside gene matches: 7. Stable Graves' hyperthyroidism denoted no ophthalmopathy progression over 18 months. Participants, patients aged 18 to 65, had newly diagnosed hyperthyroidism with a duration under 2 months.

The source material was blood. The clonotype comes from a man between 50 and 59 years old with Graves' hyperthyroidism. This sequence joins TRBV11-2 and TRBJ1-5; 7 nucleotides agree with TRBD1. The CDR3 here is CASSAQGVVNQPQHF. The DNA for the CDR3 is TGTGCCAGCAGCGCCCAGGGGGTAGTCAATCAGCCCCAGCATTTT.